Listed below are T cell receptor beta chains from one sample, sequenced in a study of beta chain features in type 1 diabetes. The assay was immunoSEQ multiplex PCR, and TCRdb's table has in-frame clones only and misses some. The data contain 600,000 to 700,000 clones, roughly 12% of them seen just once; the ten biggest clones take up roughly 0.12%. Input material: naive CD4+ T cells from blood. The receptors come from a man aged 25 to 45 with type 1 diabetes. The CDR3 runs from the conserved cysteine through the conserved F or W. The order of the fields is V gene, J gene, CDR3 protein.

TRBV11-2,TRBJ1-2,CASSLPLSGYTF
TRBV9,TRBJ2-7,CASSGGDRGFGSYEQYF
TRBV19,TRBJ1-2,CASRHPDYGYTF
TRBV29-1,TRBJ1-5,CSVEDLTEGLGNQPQHF
TRBV6-5,TRBJ1-2,CASRSEYGYTF
TRBV28,TRBJ1-5,CASRMTENQPQHF
TRBV13,TRBJ2-3,CASSLNPSSAGTDTQYF
TRBV14,TRBJ1-6,CASSQVGGPGDSPLHF
TRBV5-6,TRBJ1-2,CASSLVDSLIRGGYTF
TRBV10-3,TRBJ1-4,CAISESTGSNEKLFF
TRBV10-3,TRBJ2-3,CAISERGGSDTQYF
TRBV6-5,TRBJ1-1,CASSLWAGDTEAFF
TRBV9,TRBJ1-1,CASSVGVAGMNTEAFF
TRBV7-3,TRBJ2-7,CASSTSGLAGSYEQYF
TRBV7-3,TRBJ2-7,CASSLSGDYEQYF
TRBV27,TRBJ1-5,CASSPSRGDQPQHF
TRBV18,TRBJ2-6,CASSPEGTGANVLTF
TRBV7-9,TRBJ2-2,CASSRRTGPGNTGELFF
TRBV15,TRBJ2-5,CATSPRGRETQYF
TRBV7-2,TRBJ2-4,CASSSRDRGNGIQYF
TRBV7-2,TRBJ2-2,CASSLRTGNTGELFF
TRBV21-1,TRBJ2-2,CASSKMSVGLSVFF
TRBV29-1,TRBJ1-1,CSARMFQENTEAFF
TRBV6-1,TRBJ2-3,CASSEVRVRGDTQYF
TRBV7-9,TRBJ2-3,CASSFMGTDTQYF
TRBV7-9,TRBJ2-7,CASSLTESKGYF
TRBV5-1,TRBJ1-5,CASSLDGYSNQPQHF
TRBV30,TRBJ1-2,CAWSVNRAYGYTF
TRBV7-2,TRBJ2-3,CASSLGQQDTQYF
TRBV7-2,TRBJ1-2,CASSPGQLRYGYTF
TRBV18,TRBJ2-1,CASSPPARGAFNEQFF
TRBV19,TRBJ1-5,CASSSGEGQPQHF
TRBV5-6,TRBJ2-7,CASSAGTGGNEQYF
TRBV27,TRBJ2-5,CASNGPGLETQYF
TRBV11-3,TRBJ2-1,CASSFRTDEQFF
TRBV25-1,.,CASSDVTYEQYF
TRBV30,TRBJ1-5,CAWRGQGGQPQHF
TRBV18,TRBJ1-2,CASSPPAGTDGYTF
TRBV4-2,TRBJ1-3,CASSQARLSGNTIYF
TRBV9,TRBJ2-7,CASSVEEGEQYF
TRBV4-3,TRBJ2-5,CASSRSGSAQGVETQYF
TRBV10-3,TRBJ2-7,CAISETNPNSYEQYF
TRBV10-3,TRBJ2-5,CAISESQGIETQYF
TRBV28,TRBJ2-5,CASSIIQGTQYF
TRBV4-3,TRBJ2-7,CASSLTTVSYEQYF
TRBV7-9,TRBJ2-1,CASSSQGTDNEQFF
TRBV7-2,TRBJ1-5,CASSLIPGKGDQPQHF